These T cell receptor beta chains were read from a single sample in a study of T cell responses to AZD1222 COVID-19 vaccine. Some clones are missing from TCRdb's copy, which holds only in-frame ones; the method was immunoSEQ multiplex PCR. The data hold around 97,000 clones, with about 90% observed a single time. Source: peripheral blood, taken on day 0 of AZD1222 vaccination. The receptors here all came from an adult in good health. Each CDR3 is given with its conserved first and last residue. D genes are given only for firm matches. Clone size is stated in some rows and not others, as once, few, many or a class when expanded.

clone_size,d_call,v_call,j_call,cdr3_aa,cdr3_nt
NA,NA,TRBV5-8,TRBJ2-2,CASSYPSTSHTGELFF,TGTGCCAGCAGCTACCCCTCGACGAGCCACACCGGGGAGCTGTTTTTT
NA,NA,TRBV7-8,TRBJ1-5,CASRPGRYYSNQPQHF,TGTGCCAGCAGGCCGGGGAGGTACTATAGCAATCAGCCCCAGCATTTT
NA,NA,TRBV7-3,TRBJ1-1,CASSLTALNTEAFF,TGTGCCAGCAGCTTAACGGCCCTGAACACTGAAGCTTTCTTT
NA,NA,TRBV7-3,TRBJ2-2,CASSLNRGDTGELFF,TGTGCCAGCAGCTTAAACCGCGGGGACACCGGGGAGCTGTTTTTT
once,NA,TRBV11-1,TRBJ1-2,CASSLGGDFLYGYTF,TGTGCCAGCAGCTTAGGGGGGGATTTCCTATATGGCTACACCTTC
few,NA,TRBV29-1,TRBJ2-7,CSVEDRYEQYF,TGCAGCGTTGAAGATCGATATGAGCAGTACTTC
NA,NA,TRBV30,TRBJ2-7,CARSQGGPEQYF,TGCGCAAGGTCTCAGGGCGGCCCCGAGCAGTACTTC
NA,TRBD2,TRBV19,TRBJ2-3,CASGTSGGTDTQYF,TGTGCCAGTGGGACTAGCGGGGGGACAGATACGCAGTATTTT
once,NA,TRBV2,TRBJ2-7,CASSRSYEQYF,TGTGCCAGCAGCCGCTCCTACGAGCAGTACTTC
once,NA,TRBV24-1,TRBJ1-1,CATSATDRNTEAFF,TGTGCCACCAGTGCGACGGACAGGAACACTGAAGCTTTCTTT
NA,TRBD1,TRBV2,TRBJ2-3,CASRQGARTDTQYF,TGTGCCAGCCGACAGGGGGCCCGCACAGATACGCAGTATTTT
NA,NA,TRBV5-6,TRBJ1-2,CASSLELRDNHF,TGTGCCAGCAGCTTGGAACTTCGGGACAACCACTTC
NA,NA,TRBV19,TRBJ1-5,CASSIGPGAGQPQHF,TGTGCCAGTAGTATCGGGCCCGGCGCGGGTCAGCCCCAGCATTTT
NA,NA,TRBV7-9,TRBJ1-3,CASSFSGGSGNTIYF,TGTGCCAGCAGCTTTTCCGGGGGATCAGGAAACACCATATATTTT
NA,NA,TRBV5-4,TRBJ1-2,CASSLAGPEPGYTF,TGTGCCAGCAGCTTGGCCGGTCCGGAACCGGGCTACACCTTC
NA,NA,TRBV21-1,TRBJ1-4,CASSSPPGTGPNEKLFF,TGTGCCAGCAGCTCGCCACCGGGGACAGGCCCTAATGAAAAACTGTTTTTT
NA,NA,TRBV7-2,TRBJ1-2,CASSLTGPGYGYTF,TGTGCCAGCAGCTTAACGGGACCGGGCTATGGCTACACCTTC
NA,NA,TRBV6-2/TRBV6-3,TRBJ1-2,CASSYSFYGYTF,TGTGCCAGCAGTTACTCTTTTTATGGCTACACCTTC
NA,TRBD1,TRBV5-1,TRBJ1-5,CASSLGGQGGNQPQHF,TGCGCCAGCAGCTTGGGGGGACAGGGTGGCAATCAGCCCCAGCATTTT
NA,NA,TRBV18,TRBJ2-5,CASSPRGLQETQYF,TGTGCCAGCTCCCCGCGGGGCCTACAAGAGACCCAGTACTTC
NA,NA,TRBV3-1/TRBV3-2,TRBJ2-7,CASSQDREGRQYF,TGTGCCAGCAGCCAAGACAGGGAAGGTAGGCAGTACTTC
NA,NA,TRBV5-1,TRBJ2-1,CASSPSSYNEQFF,TGCGCCAGCAGCCCCAGTTCCTACAATGAGCAGTTCTTC
few,TRBD2,TRBV29-1,TRBJ2-2,CSVEEGEGLAYTGELFF,TGCAGCGTTGAAGAAGGGGAGGGACTAGCGTACACCGGGGAGCTGTTTTTT
once,TRBD2,TRBV6-6,TRBJ2-1,CASRTGGASEQFF,TGTGCCAGCAGAACCGGGGGGGCGAGTGAGCAGTTCTTC
NA,TRBD2,TRBV19,TRBJ2-1,CASTVSGESYNEQFF,TGTGCCAGTACCGTTAGCGGGGAGTCCTACAATGAGCAGTTCTTC
once,NA,TRBV5-4,TRBJ2-3,CASSFSIRTDTQYF,TGTGCCAGCAGCTTCAGTATACGCACAGATACGCAGTATTTT
NA,NA,TRBV9,TRBJ2-7,CASFPRGAPSQYF,TGTGCCAGCTTCCCTCGGGGGGCGCCCTCCCAGTACTTC
NA,NA,TRBV18,TRBJ2-1,CASSPTPSAYNEQFF,TGTGCCAGCTCACCAACCCCTAGCGCGTACAATGAGCAGTTCTTC
NA,NA,TRBV6-5,TRBJ2-7,CASSYSGFRPYEQYF,TGTGCCAGCAGTTACTCTGGGTTTAGACCCTACGAGCAGTACTTC
once,NA,TRBV7-3,TRBJ2-2,CASSKWAVQNTGELFF,TGTGCCAGCAGCAAATGGGCCGTACAAAACACCGGGGAGCTGTTTTTT
NA,NA,TRBV10-3,TRBJ1-1,CAISESGGPNTEAFF,TGTGCCATCAGTGAGTCGGGGGGACCAAACACTGAAGCTTTCTTT
NA,TRBD1,TRBV29-1,TRBJ1-4,CSVEDPNAGGKEKLFF,TGCAGCGTTGAGGACCCTAATGCAGGGGGAAAAGAAAAACTGTTTTTT
NA,NA,TRBV3-1/TRBV3-2,TRBJ2-3,CASSQVGSTDTQYF,TGTGCCAGCAGCCAAGTGGGGAGCACAGATACGCAGTATTTT
NA,TRBD2,TRBV6-5,TRBJ2-7,CASSYRGGDEQYF,TGTGCCAGCAGTTACAGGGGAGGGGACGAGCAGTACTTC
NA,TRBD1,TRBV3-1/TRBV3-2,TRBJ2-7,CASSQAAGGRREQYF,TGTGCCAGCAGCCAAGCGGCAGGGGGCAGGCGGGAGCAGTACTTC
NA,NA,TRBV7-2,TRBJ1-5,CASSLSTGQPQHF,TGTGCCAGCAGCTTAAGCACCGGCCAGCCCCAGCATTTT
few,NA,TRBV4-3,TRBJ2-7,CASSPTIGGEQYF,TGCGCCAGCAGCCCAACAATCGGGGGCGAGCAGTACTTC
NA,TRBD2,TRBV7-6,TRBJ2-5,CASSWERGRETQYF,TGTGCCAGCAGCTGGGAGCGGGGCCGAGAGACCCAGTACTTC
NA,TRBD1,TRBV6-4,TRBJ2-1,CASSAGTDNNEQFF,TGTGCCAGCAGTGCTGGGACAGACAACAATGAGCAGTTCTTC
NA,NA,TRBV3-1/TRBV3-2,TRBJ1-3,CASRQHDGSSGNTIYF,TGTGCCAGCAGACAACATGACGGTAGCTCTGGAAACACCATATATTTT
NA,NA,TRBV19,TRBJ2-3,CASSAFLDTQYF,TGTGCCAGTAGCGCCTTTTTAGATACGCAGTATTTT
NA,NA,TRBV7-2,TRBJ1-5,CASSVNGDQPQHF,TGTGCCAGCAGCGTAAACGGGGATCAGCCCCAGCATTTT
NA,NA,TRBV2,TRBJ1-1,CASSEGRQGFTEAFF,TGTGCCAGCAGTGAAGGTCGGCAGGGGTTTACTGAAGCTTTCTTT
NA,NA,TRBV9,TRBJ2-7,CASSPEDSYEQYF,TGTGCCAGCAGCCCCGAAGACTCCTACGAGCAGTACTTC
NA,NA,TRBV28,TRBJ2-7,CASSLADSDLSKYF,TGTGCCAGCAGTTTAGCCGACAGCGACCTCAGTAAATACTTC
once,NA,TRBV6-5,TRBJ2-5,CASGRTDVGETQYF,TGTGCCAGCGGACGTACCGACGTCGGAGAGACCCAGTACTTC
NA,TRBD1,TRBV5-4,TRBJ1-3,CASSAQQGGGNTIYF,TGTGCCAGCAGCGCCCAACAGGGGGGTGGAAACACCATATATTTT
NA,TRBD2,TRBV30,TRBJ2-7,CAWGLAGGSYEQYF,TGTGCCTGGGGGCTAGCGGGGGGTTCCTACGAGCAGTACTTC
NA,NA,TRBV6-2/TRBV6-3,TRBJ2-2,CASSMTGSTGELFF,TGTGCCAGCAGTATGACAGGTAGCACCGGGGAGCTGTTTTTT
few,NA,TRBV15,TRBJ1-5,CATSSDLGAGQPQHF,TGTGCCACCAGCAGTGACTTGGGGGCGGGTCAGCCCCAGCATTTT
NA,NA,TRBV5-4,TRBJ1-4,CASSLDSATNEKLFF,TGTGCCAGCAGCTTGGACAGTGCAACTAATGAAAAACTGTTTTTT
NA,NA,TRBV2,TRBJ1-4,CASSPQGIKEKLFF,TGTGCCAGCAGTCCACAGGGAATCAAGGAAAAACTGTTTTTT
NA,NA,TRBV5-4,TRBJ2-1,CASIAPDRHNEQFF,TGTGCCAGCATAGCCCCAGACAGACACAATGAGCAGTTCTTC
NA,TRBD2,TRBV5-1,TRBJ2-5,CASSLASGQETQYF,TGCGCCAGCAGCTTAGCTAGCGGGCAAGAGACCCAGTACTTC
NA,NA,TRBV6-5,TRBJ1-6,CRAGEYNSPLHF,TGTCGGGCGGGGGAATATAATTCACCCCTCCACTTT
NA,NA,TRBV5-5,TRBJ2-7,CASSVNSYEQYF,TGTGCCAGCAGCGTAAACAGCTACGAGCAGTACTTC
NA,NA,TRBV11-2,TRBJ2-5,CASSFGRETQYF,TGTGCCAGCAGCTTCGGGCGGGAGACCCAGTACTTC
NA,TRBD2,TRBV5-1,TRBJ2-5,CASSYLSGGSQETQYF,TGCGCCAGCAGCTACCTCAGCGGGGGGAGCCAAGAGACCCAGTACTTC
NA,NA,TRBV14,TRBJ1-2,CASSHRGNYGYTF,TGTGCCAGCAGCCATAGGGGTAACTATGGCTACACCTTC